The next 23 T cell receptor beta chains were all read from a single sample in a study of blood T cells in healthy people across ages. Combining a sample-barcoded 5' primer with a J-beta primer mix, a second PCR ran for 7 to 11 cycles. Each CDR3 protein gets one entry after TCRdb re-called the 5' RACE reads with MiXCR. The sample includes some 1.6 million distinct CDR3 sequences, roughly 32% of them seen just once. Sequenced sample: blood. The source is a woman in her 30s in good health.

This clonotype has more than one count but fewer than ten. This rearrangement joins TRBV7-2 to TRBJ1-5; weak D call: TRBD1 (5 bases). The germline V gene encodes CDR1 SGHTA and CDR2 FQGNSA. The CDR3 has 16 residues. V was clipped by 3 bases and J by 3 bases, with 15 bases between them. The CDR3 bases are TGTGCCAGCAGCTTCCGGGTCGGAGGGGTCAATCAGCCCCAGCATTTT. Protein: CASSFRVGGVNQPQHF.

This clonotype has just a few counts. The V call is TRBV20-1, the J call TRBJ2-7, with TRBD1 matching over 8 bases. Trimming at V came to 8 bases and at J to 0 bases, leaving 3 bases not matched to a gene. The CDR3 has 12 residues. Per the germline V gene, CDR1 is DFQATT and CDR2 is SNEGSKA (reference sequence). The CDR3 DNA sequence: TGCAGTACCAGGGGGCTCTCCTACGAGCAGTACTTC. Its translation is CSTRGLSYEQYF.

This clonotype was recorded at least ten times. V gene TRBV7-6 combines with J gene TRBJ2-1; 16 bases map to TRBD2. The V and J ends lost 6 bases and 8 bases, in that order; junction bases with no gene match: 4. Germline lookup yields CDR1 SGHVS and CDR2 FNYEAQ. CDR3 length: 15 amino acids. The CDR3: CASSSGTSGRDEQFF. CDR3 coding DNA: TGTGCCAGCAGTTCGGGGACTAGCGGGAGGGATGAGCAGTTCTTC.

The CDR3 loop reads CASSLRGSNTEAFF. CDR3 DNA sequence: TGTGCCAGCAGTTTACGGGGCAGCAACACTGAAGCTTTCTTT. J is TRBJ1-1 and V is TRBV27; possible D gene TRBD1, 5 bases. With 2 bases removed from V and 2 bases from J, the gap between germline ends came to 9 bases. This CDR3 has 14 amino acids. The germline V gene encodes CDR1 MNHEY and CDR2 SMNVEV (reference sequence).

This clonotype was counted only a few times. V and J are TRBV27 and TRBJ1-6; no reliable D call. The CDR3 length is 15 residues. Germline V CDR1 and CDR2: MNHEY, SMNVEV (reference sequence). Trimming cost V 7 bases and J 9 bases, with 19 bases left between them. The CDR3 loop reads CASTTWQELGSPLHF. CDR3 DNA: TGTGCCAGCACAACATGGCAGGAATTAGGTTCACCCCTCCACTTT.

The CDR3 DNA reads TGTGCCAGCAGCTTGCTAGCGGGAAGGGAGATCCAGTACTTC. Translating gives CASSLLAGREIQYF. This chain connects TRBV7-2 to TRBJ2-7; 9 bases match TRBD2. V shed 3 bases and J 10 bases; nucleotides not matched to a gene: 10. The length of the CDR3 is 14 residues. Looked up from germline, CDR1 is SGHTA and CDR2 is FQGNSA. Complete variable domain (other parts from reference TRBV7-2 and TRBJ2-7): GAGVSQSPSNKVTEKGKDVELRCDPISGHTALYWYRQSLGQGLEFLIYFQGNSAPDKSGLPSDRFSAERTGGSVSTLTIQRTQQEDSAVYLCASSLLAGREIQYFGPGTRLTVT.

With regard to this clonotype: A much more abundant neighbour one base away suggests this may be a read error. The gene calls are TRBV28 and TRBJ2-7; D possibly corresponds to TRBD1 (6 bases). Trimming took off 3 bases at V and 4 bases at J, with 16 bases between the two ends. CDR1 MDHEN and CDR2 SYDVKM come from the germline V gene. The CDR3 has 15 amino acids. Here the CDR3 DNA reads TGTGCCAGCAGTTTTAGAACAGGGATGATGTACGAGCAGTACTTC. This translates into CASSFRTGMMYEQYF.

The rearrangement links TRBV27 to TRBJ2-5, with a tentative D call TRBD1 (6 bases). Per the germline V gene, CDR1 is MNHEY and CDR2 is SMNVEV (reference sequence). The CDR3 contains 12 residues. The V gene lost 6 bases and the J gene lost 11 bases, with 16 bases spanning the gap. This CDR3 reads CASRGAGGEQYF. CDR3 DNA sequence: TGTGCCAGCAGGGGGGCGGGTGGAGAGCAGTACTTC.

This clonotype appeared a few times. The rearrangement links TRBV7-9 to TRBJ2-1, with D possibly matching TRBD2 (5 bases). Trimming took off 1 base at V and 8 bases at J, with 15 bases between the two ends. CDR3 length: 15 amino acids. Germline CDR1 SEHNR, CDR2 FQNEAQ (reference sequence). The CDR3 region has the DNA TGTGCCAGCAGCTTAGTGGTGGGAGTGGTCGATGAGCAGTTCTTC. As protein: CASSLVVGVVDEQFF.

On this clonotype: Just one base apart from a much larger clone, this may be a read error. The chain combines TRBV29-1 with TRBJ2-7; TRBD2 aligns across 8 bases. Germline-derived CDR1 and CDR2 are SQVTM and ANQGSEA. This CDR3 contains 15 residues. The CDR3 DNA is TGCAACGTTGAAGATCCAGCGGGAGTGTTACACGAGCAGTACTTC. It specifies CNVEDPAGVLHEQYF.

This clonotype was counted a few times. The rearrangement uses TRBV7-2 and TRBJ1-2, with unresolved D. V was pared by 2 bases and J by 1 base, with 11 bases between. Germline V gives CDR1 SGHTA, CDR2 FQGNSA. CDR3 length: 15 residues. CDR3 loop: CASSLSPQSNYGYTF. CDR3 DNA: TGTGCCAGCAGCTTAAGCCCCCAGAGTAACTATGGCTACACCTTC.

V gene TRBV7-9 combines with J gene TRBJ2-1; D is perhaps TRBD1 (6 bases). CDR3 length: 15 residues. The germline CDR1 and CDR2 sequences are SEHNR and FQNEAQ (reference sequence). The V gene lost 7 bases and the J gene lost 6 bases, with 19 bases spanning the gap. The CDR3 sequence is CASTPRDTRTNEQFF. The CDR3 DNA follows: TGTGCCAGCACCCCGAGGGACACCCGGACCAATGAGCAGTTCTTC. The variable domain in full, with the rest retrieved from reference TRBV7-9 and TRBJ2-1, is DTGVSQNPRHKITKRGQNVTFRCDPISEHNRLYWYRQTLGQGPEFLTYFQNEAQLEKSRLLSDRFSAERPKGSFSTLEIQRTEQGDSAMYLCASTPRDTRTNEQFFGPGTRLTVL.

This clonotype was counted a few times. The V and J genes are TRBV7-9 and TRBJ2-5, with 7 bases identical to TRBD2. CDR1 is SEHNR and CDR2 is FQNEAQ in the germline V gene (reference sequence). Trimming took 3 bases from V and 5 from J; bases not matched to a gene: 6. This CDR3 contains 14 residues. CDR3 protein: CASSFSTSSETQYF. The DNA for the CDR3 is TGTGCCAGCAGCTTCTCGACTAGCAGTGAGACCCAGTACTTC.

This clonotype was counted a single time. The chain has TRBV5-1 and TRBJ2-5; TRBD1 might be the D (5 bases). Germline V CDR1 and CDR2: SGHRS, YFSETQ. Trimming removed 1 base at V and 2 bases at J, with 15 bases between. CDR3 length: 16 residues. CDR3 region: CASSLRAGLSQETQYF. The CDR3 region has the DNA TGCGCCAGCAGCTTGCGGGCAGGGCTTAGTCAAGAGACCCAGTACTTC.

This clonotype came up a few times. The rearrangement uses TRBV20-1 and TRBJ2-7; 12 bases are a match to TRBD2. The V and J ends lost 0 bases and 3 bases, in that order; junction bases with no gene match: 6. CDR1 DFQATT and CDR2 SNEGSKA come from the germline V gene (reference sequence). The CDR3 is 16 residues long. This CDR3 is CSARDYLAGGSYEQYF. The DNA for the CDR3 is TGCAGTGCTAGAGATTACCTAGCGGGAGGGAGCTACGAGCAGTACTTC.

This clonotype was seen a handful of times. One end of the junction varies from germline; a read error may be responsible. The rearrangement joins TRBV27 to TRBJ1-5, with D perhaps TRBD1 (5 bases). Per the germline V gene, CDR1 is MNHEY and CDR2 is SMNVEV (reference sequence). This CDR3 has 14 amino acids. CDR3 residues: CASSLSRGSGPQHF. As DNA, the CDR3 is TGTGCCAGCAGTCTATCAAGGGGAAGTGGGCCCCAGCATTTT.

The chain has TRBV11-2 and TRBJ2-1; tentative D call: TRBD2 (5 bases). This CDR3 is built from 16 residues. V was pared by 1 base and J by 6 bases, with 16 bases between. CDR1 and CDR2 from the germline V gene are SGHAT and FQNNGV. The CDR3 loop is CASSLVYKASSNEQFF. The CDR3 DNA reads as TGTGCCAGCAGCTTAGTGTATAAGGCTAGCAGCAATGAGCAGTTCTTC.

This clonotype was detected many times. This chain uses TRBV3-1 with TRBJ2-3, with D unclear. The V gene lost 6 bases and the J gene lost 0 bases, with 7 bases spanning the gap. The CDR3 length is 13 residues. Germline assignment: CDR1 LGHDT and CDR2 YNNKEL (reference sequence). This CDR3 is CASSGLSTDTQYF. The CDR3 bases are TGTGCCAGCAGTGGATTGAGCACAGATACGCAGTATTTT.

This clonotype was seen a handful of times. The CDR3 loop reads CASSRRSRQGIGADTQYF. CDR3 sequence (DNA): TGTGCCAGCAGCCGCCGGAGTCGGCAGGGGATCGGGGCAGATACGCAGTATTTT. The J gene is TRBJ2-3, the V gene TRBV7-9; tentatively, D is TRBD1 (6 bases). Germline assignment: CDR1 SEHNR and CDR2 FQNEAQ (reference sequence). The CDR3 is made up of 18 amino acids. Trimming took 5 bases from V and 4 from J, leaving 25 bases between them.

This clonotype was found once. This chain links TRBV29-1 with TRBJ2-3; TRBD1 agrees at 7 bases. Germline V gene data show CDR1 as SQVTM and CDR2 as ANQGSEA. The length of the CDR3 is 14 residues. Trimming at V came to 4 bases and at J to 0 bases, leaving 4 bases not matched to a gene. CDR3 in amino acids: CSVAGQTSTDTQYF. The CDR3 DNA reads as TGCAGCGTTGCGGGACAGACTAGCACAGATACGCAGTATTTT.

This clonotype was counted a few times. V usage is TRBV7-2 and J usage is TRBJ2-3, with 9 bases aligning to TRBD2. The CDR3 consists of 16 residues. Trimming at V came to 5 bases and at J to 6 bases, leaving 12 bases not matched to a gene. The germline CDR1 and CDR2 sequences are SGHTA and FQGNSA. CDR3 in amino acids: CASSARPVSGGDTQYF. For the CDR3, the DNA is TGTGCCAGCAGCGCCCGCCCTGTTAGCGGGGGTGATACGCAGTATTTT. Together with reference TRBV7-2 and TRBJ2-3, the CDR3 gives the full variable domain: GAGVSQSPSNKVTEKGKDVELRCDPISGHTALYWYRQSLGQGLEFLIYFQGNSAPDKSGLPSDRFSAERTGGSVSTLTIQRTQQEDSAVYLCASSARPVSGGDTQYFGPGTRLTVL.

This clonotype occurred once. This chain connects TRBV2 to TRBJ2-7, with D maybe TRBD1 (6 bases). The germline V and J ends were trimmed by 9 bases and 1 base, with 19 bases remaining between them. From germline, CDR1 is SNHLY and CDR2 FYNNEI. The CDR3 loop spans 15 amino acids. The CDR3 coding sequence is TGTGCCAGATCGGACCCGGACAGAGTTTCCTACGAGCAGTACTTC. Translation gives CARSDPDRVSYEQYF. Full variable domain (outside the CDR3, taken from reference TRBV2 and TRBJ2-7): EPEVTQTPSHQVTQMGQEVILRCVPISNHLYFYWYRQILGQKVEFLVSFYNNEISEKSEIFDDQFSVERPDGSNFTLKIRSTKLEDSAMYFCARSDPDRVSYEQYFGPGTRLTVT.

The V and J genes are TRBV5-5 and TRBJ1-1, with D tentatively TRBD1 (5 bases). The CDR3 totals 13 residues. Germline V gene data show CDR1 as SGHKS and CDR2 as YYEKEE (reference sequence). The ends were cut back, 4 bases at V and 7 bases at J, with 14 bases in the middle. CDR3 in amino acids: CASSGVPDSEAFF. The CDR3 DNA sequence: TGTGCCAGCAGCGGGGTGCCTGACAGTGAAGCTTTCTTT.